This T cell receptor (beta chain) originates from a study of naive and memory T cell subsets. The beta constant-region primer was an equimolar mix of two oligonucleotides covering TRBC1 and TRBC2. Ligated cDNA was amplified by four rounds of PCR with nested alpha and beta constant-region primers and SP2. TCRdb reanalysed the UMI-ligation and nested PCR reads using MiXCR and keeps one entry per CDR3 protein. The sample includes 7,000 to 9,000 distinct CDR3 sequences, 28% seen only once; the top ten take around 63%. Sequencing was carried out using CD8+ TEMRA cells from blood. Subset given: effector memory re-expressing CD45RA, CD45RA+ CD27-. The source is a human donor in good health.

The CDR3 sequence is CASIKRTSSGASYEQYF. The DNA of the CDR3 is TGTGCCAGCATTAAAAGGACATCCAGCGGGGCTTCCTACGAGCAGTACTTC. The rearrangement uses TRBV6-1 and TRBJ2-7, with 7 bases fitting TRBD2. The germline gives CDR1 MNHNS, CDR2 SASEGT. Germline trimming cut 7 bases from V and 1 base from J; bases unmatched to any gene: 16. This CDR3 contains 17 residues.